This is a list of T cell receptor beta chains from one sample in a study of beta chain features in type 1 diabetes. Generated by immunoSEQ multiplex PCR, the TCRdb table keeps only in-frame clones and is missing some. The table shows under 800,000 clones, with roughly a sixth occurring only once. The sequencing input was naive CD4+ T cells from blood. The receptor set was obtained from a man aged 18-30 years in good health. Both conserved end residues are part of each CDR3.

>TRBJ2-6|TRBV5-1
CASSQLNSGANVLTF
>TRBJ1-1|TRBV7-2
CASSLSHGLNTEAFF
>TRBJ1-6|TRBV25-1
CASSEVGQGDRSLHF
>TRBJ2-5|TRBV19
CASSTAGRGIVKYF
>TRBJ2-6|TRBV5-1
CASLHENRSSGANVLTF
>TRBJ2-1|TRBV14
CASSQDLGEQFF
>TRBJ2-1|TRBV5-1
CASSSGTSGYNEQFF
>TRBJ2-1|TRBV6-6
CASTPRGQYNEQFF
>TRBJ2-7|TRBV14
CASSQGWLAGNYEQYF
>TRBJ2-5|TRBV6-6
CASRGRQETQYF
>TRBJ1-2|TRBV28
CASSPPGTAPGGYGYTF
>TRBJ2-3|TRBV9
CASSVWFTDTQYF
>TRBJ1-1|TRBV9
CASSFGTENTEAFF
>TRBJ1-5|TRBV30
CAWSVMRNQPQHF
>TRBJ2-7|TRBV4-1
CASSQPRRGPSYEQYF
>TRBJ1-2|TRBV28
CASRVDRGYGYTF
>TRBJ1-1|TRBV28
CASSLVRLEAFF
>TRBJ2-1|TRBV29-1
CSAKGVWAFRGNEQFF
>TRBJ2-3|TRBV6-6
CASSYQSSDTQYF
>TRBJ2-7|TRBV9
CASSVGTSVAYEQYF
>TRBJ2-3|TRBV19
CASSRRASGGASTDTQYF
>TRBJ1-2|TRBV28
CASSFGTANYGYTF
>TRBJ2-7|TRBV7-2
CASGQGGYEQYF
>TRBJ1-5|TRBV2
CASSANVGQGGQPQHF
>TRBJ2-7|TRBV18
CASSPFDSYEQYF
>TRBJ2-6|TRBV7-2
CASSRAPTGGANVLTF
>TRBJ1-6|TRBV30
CAWSLTPDSTPLHF
>TRBJ1-3|TRBV20-1
CSATFRNTIYF
>TRBJ2-6|TRBV29-1
CSVLRGRQDGANVLTF
>TRBJ1-1|TRBV5-1
CASSLEGGSEAFF
>TRBJ2-1|TRBV7-2
CASSLGQGESQFF
>TRBJ1-3|TRBV29-1
CSVDVAGRNTIYF
>TRBJ2-1|TRBV9
CASSVGGGGGASEQFF
>TRBJ2-3|TRBV7-9
CASSPGGSTDTQYF
>TRBJ2-7|TRBV7-3
CASSSSATGPEQYF
>TRBJ2-5|TRBV5-1
CASSFPRQETQYF
>TRBJ1-3|TRBV27
CASSFLSGNTIYF
>TRBJ2-7|TRBV25-1
CASSESDRAYEQYF
>TRBJ2-1|TRBV4-2
CASSPSRDWEQFF
>TRBJ2-1|TRBV7-2
CASSLAWTSNEQFF
>TRBJ2-7|TRBV6-5
CASSRQGTYEQYF
>TRBJ2-5|TRBV4-3
CASSQDITETQYF
>TRBJ2-4|TRBV6-6
CASREAKNIQYF
>TRBJ1-4|TRBV2
CASGTGTGYSF
>TRBJ1-2|TRBV18
CASSPTGFDYGYTF
>TRBJ2-7|TRBV6-5
CASSYGVGTYEQYF
>TRBJ1-5|TRBV28
CASSFFAQPQHF